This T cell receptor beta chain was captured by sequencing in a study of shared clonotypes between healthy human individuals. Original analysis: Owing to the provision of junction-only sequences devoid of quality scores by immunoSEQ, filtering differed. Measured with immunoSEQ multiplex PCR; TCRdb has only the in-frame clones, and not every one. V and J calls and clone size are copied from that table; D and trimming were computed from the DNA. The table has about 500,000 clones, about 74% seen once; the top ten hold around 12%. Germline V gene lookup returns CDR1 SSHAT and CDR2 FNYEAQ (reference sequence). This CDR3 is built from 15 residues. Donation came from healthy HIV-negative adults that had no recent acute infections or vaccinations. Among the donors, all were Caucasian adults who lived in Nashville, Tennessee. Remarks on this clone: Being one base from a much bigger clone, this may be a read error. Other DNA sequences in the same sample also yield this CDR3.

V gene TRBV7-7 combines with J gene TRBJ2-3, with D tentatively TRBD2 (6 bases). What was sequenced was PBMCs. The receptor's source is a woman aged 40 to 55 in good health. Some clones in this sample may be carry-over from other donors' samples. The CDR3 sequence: CASSHGGPGTDTQYF. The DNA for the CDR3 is TGTGCCAGCAGCCACGGAGGGCCGGGAACAGATACGCAGTACTTT.